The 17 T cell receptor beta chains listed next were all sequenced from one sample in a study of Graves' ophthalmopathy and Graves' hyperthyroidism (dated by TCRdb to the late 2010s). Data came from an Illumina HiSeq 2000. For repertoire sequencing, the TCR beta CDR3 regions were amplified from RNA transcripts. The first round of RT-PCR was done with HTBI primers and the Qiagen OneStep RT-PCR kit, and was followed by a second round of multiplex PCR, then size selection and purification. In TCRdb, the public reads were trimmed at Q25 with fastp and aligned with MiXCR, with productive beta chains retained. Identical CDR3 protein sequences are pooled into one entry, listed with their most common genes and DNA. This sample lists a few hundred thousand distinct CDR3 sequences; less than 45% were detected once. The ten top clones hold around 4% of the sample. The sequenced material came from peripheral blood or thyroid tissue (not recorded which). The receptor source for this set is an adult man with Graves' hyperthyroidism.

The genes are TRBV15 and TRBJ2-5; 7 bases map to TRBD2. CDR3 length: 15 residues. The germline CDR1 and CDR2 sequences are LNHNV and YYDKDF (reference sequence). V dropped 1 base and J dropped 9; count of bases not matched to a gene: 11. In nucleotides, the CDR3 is TGTGCCACCAGCAGAGTGGCGGGAGAGACCGGGGCCCAGTACTTC. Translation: CATSRVAGETGAQYF.

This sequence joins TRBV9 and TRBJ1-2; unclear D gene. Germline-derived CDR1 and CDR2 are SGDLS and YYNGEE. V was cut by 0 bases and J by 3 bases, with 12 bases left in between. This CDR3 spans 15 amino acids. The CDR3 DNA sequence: TGTGCCAGCAGCGTAGGGGCGAGGGCCGACTATGGCTACACCTTC. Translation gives CASSVGARADYGYTF.

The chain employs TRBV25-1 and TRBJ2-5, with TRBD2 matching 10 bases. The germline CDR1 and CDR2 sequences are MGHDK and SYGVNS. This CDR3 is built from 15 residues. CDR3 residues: CARVGTGLALETQYF. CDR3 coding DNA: TGTGCTAGGGTAGGGACGGGACTAGCGCTGGAGACCCAGTACTTC.

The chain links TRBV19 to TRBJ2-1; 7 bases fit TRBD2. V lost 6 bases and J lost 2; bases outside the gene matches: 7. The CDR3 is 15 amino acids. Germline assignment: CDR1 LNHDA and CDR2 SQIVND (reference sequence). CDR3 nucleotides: TGTGCCAGTAGGCCAGCGGGATTTACCTACAATGAGCAGTTCTTC. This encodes CASRPAGFTYNEQFF.

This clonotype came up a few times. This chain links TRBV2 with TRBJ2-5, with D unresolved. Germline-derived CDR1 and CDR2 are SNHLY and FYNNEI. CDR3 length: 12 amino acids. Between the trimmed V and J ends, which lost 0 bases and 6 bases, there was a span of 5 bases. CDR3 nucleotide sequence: TGTGCCAGCAGTGAAGCTGTGCAGACCCAGTACTTC. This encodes CASSEAVQTQYF.

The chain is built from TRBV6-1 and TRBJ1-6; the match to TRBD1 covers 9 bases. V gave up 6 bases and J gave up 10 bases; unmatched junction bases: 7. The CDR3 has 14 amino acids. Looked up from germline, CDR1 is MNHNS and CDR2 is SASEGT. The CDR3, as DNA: TGTGCCAGCAGACCACAGGGGGCAGGGTCACCCCTCCACTTT. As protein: CASRPQGAGSPLHF.

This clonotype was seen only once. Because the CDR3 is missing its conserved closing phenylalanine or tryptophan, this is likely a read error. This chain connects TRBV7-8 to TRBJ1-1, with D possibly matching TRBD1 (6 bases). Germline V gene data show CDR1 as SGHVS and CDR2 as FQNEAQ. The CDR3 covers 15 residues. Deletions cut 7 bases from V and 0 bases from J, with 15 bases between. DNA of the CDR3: TGTGCCAGCAACTCGCGGACAGTAATGAACACTGAAGCTTTCCTT. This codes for CASNSRTVMNTEAFL.

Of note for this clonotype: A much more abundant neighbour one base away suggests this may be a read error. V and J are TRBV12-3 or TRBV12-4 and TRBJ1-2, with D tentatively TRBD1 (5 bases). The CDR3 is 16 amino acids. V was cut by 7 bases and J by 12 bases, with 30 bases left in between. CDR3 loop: CASTSQLVGGRRGHTF. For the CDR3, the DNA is TGTGCCAGCACGTCTCAGCTGGTGGGGGGAAGACGGGGCCACACCTTC.

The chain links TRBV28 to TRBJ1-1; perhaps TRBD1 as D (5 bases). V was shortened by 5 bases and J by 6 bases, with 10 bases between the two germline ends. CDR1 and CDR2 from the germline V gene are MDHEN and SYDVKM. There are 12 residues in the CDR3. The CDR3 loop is CASSRDSAEAFF. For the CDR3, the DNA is TGTGCCAGCAGTCGGGACTCCGCTGAAGCTTTCTTT.

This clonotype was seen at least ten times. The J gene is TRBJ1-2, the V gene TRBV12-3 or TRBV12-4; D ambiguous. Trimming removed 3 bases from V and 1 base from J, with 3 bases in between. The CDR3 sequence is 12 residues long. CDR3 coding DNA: TGTGCCAGCAGTTTCGATAACTATGGCTACACCTTC. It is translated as CASSFDNYGYTF.

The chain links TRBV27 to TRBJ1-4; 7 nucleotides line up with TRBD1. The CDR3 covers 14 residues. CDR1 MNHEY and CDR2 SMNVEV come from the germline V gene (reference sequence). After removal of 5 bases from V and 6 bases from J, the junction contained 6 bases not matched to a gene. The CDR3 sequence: CASSPQGDHEKLFF. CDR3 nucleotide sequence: TGTGCCAGCAGTCCTCAGGGGGATCATGAAAAACTGTTTTTT.

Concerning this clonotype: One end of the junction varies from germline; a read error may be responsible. CDR3 in amino acids: CASSLAGQYNEQFF. The CDR3 coding sequence is TGTGCCAGCAGCTTAGCTGGCCAATACAATGAGCAGTTCTTT. J is TRBJ2-1 and V is TRBV7-8; unclear D gene. Per the germline V gene, CDR1 is SGHVS and CDR2 is FQNEAQ. This CDR3 is 14 amino acids long.

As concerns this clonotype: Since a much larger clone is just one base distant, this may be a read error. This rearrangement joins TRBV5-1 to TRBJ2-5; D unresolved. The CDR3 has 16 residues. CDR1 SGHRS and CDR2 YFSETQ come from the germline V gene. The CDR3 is CVSSYRVKRGKETQYF. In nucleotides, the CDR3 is TGCGTCAGCAGCTACCGGGTCAAGAGAGGAAAAGAGACCCAGTACTTC.

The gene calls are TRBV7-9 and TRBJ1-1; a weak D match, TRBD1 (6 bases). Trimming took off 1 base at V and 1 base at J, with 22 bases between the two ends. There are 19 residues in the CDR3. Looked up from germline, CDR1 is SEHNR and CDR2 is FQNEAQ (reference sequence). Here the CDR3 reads CASSLDRDVGRHTNTEAFF. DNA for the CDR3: TGTGCCAGCAGCTTAGACAGGGACGTCGGGAGACACACGAACACTGAAGCTTTCTTT.

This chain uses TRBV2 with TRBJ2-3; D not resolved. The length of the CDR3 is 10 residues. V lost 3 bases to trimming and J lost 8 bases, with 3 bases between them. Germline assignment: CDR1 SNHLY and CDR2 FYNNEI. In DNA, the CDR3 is TGTGCCAGCAGTGAGGGTACGCAGTATTTT. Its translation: CASSEGTQYF.

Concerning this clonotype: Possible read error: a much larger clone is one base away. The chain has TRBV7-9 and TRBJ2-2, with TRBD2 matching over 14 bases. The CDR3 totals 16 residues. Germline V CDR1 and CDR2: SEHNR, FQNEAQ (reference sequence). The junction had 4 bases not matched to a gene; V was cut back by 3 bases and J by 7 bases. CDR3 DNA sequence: TGTGCCAGCAGCTTCCCGACTAGCGGGAGGGTCGGGGAGCTGTTTTTT. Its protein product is CASSFPTSGRVGELFF.

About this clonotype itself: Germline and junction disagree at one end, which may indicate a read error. The CDR3 nucleotides are TGTGCTAGCAGCCCTCTTACCGGACGGACGTTCGGGGAGCTGTTTTTT. Encoded protein: CASSPLTGRTFGELFF. The chain recombines TRBV7-7 with TRBJ2-2; D call uncertain. CDR1 and CDR2 from the germline V gene are SSHAT and FNYEAQ (reference sequence). The CDR3 is made up of 16 amino acids.